A selection of T cell receptor beta chains follows, all from one sample in a study of blood T cells in healthy people across ages. One entry per CDR3 protein, called by TCRdb with MiXCR from the 5' RACE reads. The data show a few hundred thousand distinct CDR3 sequences, with about 49% seen just once and 45% to 65% held by the top ten. Sequencing was done on a sample of blood. The receptor source for this set is a man in his sixties in good health. Both conserved end residues are part of each CDR3.

CDR3 protein	J gene	V gene
CNVVGREYNEQFF	TRBJ2-1	TRBV29-1
CASSVQGFTDTQYF	TRBJ2-3	TRBV7-8
CASSLPPGQYNEQFF	TRBJ2-1	TRBV28
CASSLDRGAFNEQYF	.	TRBV7-9
CSVEGLHREAPDTQYF	TRBJ2-3	TRBV29-1
CASSQAAGVNNEQFF	TRBJ2-1	TRBV4-1
CSVEGGGRGETQYF	TRBJ2-5	TRBV29-1
CSVDPGLTAQETQYF	TRBJ2-5	TRBV29-1
CASSYPPNLGMNTEAFF	TRBJ1-1	TRBV6-6
CASSPGANEQFF	TRBJ2-1	TRBV6-6
CSARAQREGDNEQFF	TRBJ2-1	TRBV20-1
CASSMPGQGAGYGYTF	TRBJ1-2	TRBV6-1
CASSLGQGRAETQYF	TRBJ2-5	TRBV11-2
CASSVSGQGATDTQYF	TRBJ2-3	TRBV9
CASSLDRQGHSYEQYF	TRBJ2-7	TRBV7-2
CSISSGSYEQYF	.	TRBV29-1
CASSLEAGLLYGYTF	TRBJ1-2	TRBV12-3/TRBV12-4
CSVEDPQGKDEQYF	TRBJ2-7	TRBV29-1
CASKKGTTYEQYF	TRBJ2-7	TRBV12-3/TRBV12-4
CSVRIGRKETQYF	TRBJ2-5	TRBV20-1
CASSLVQGLGGEQYF	TRBJ2-5	TRBV5-1
CASSLGGPGAKNIQYF	TRBJ2-4	TRBV7-2
CASSPRSRLSADEQYF	.	TRBV12-3/TRBV12-4
CASSLYFTSGSMYEQYF	TRBJ2-7	TRBV27
CASSLIRGNEQFF	TRBJ2-1	TRBV7-3
CASSFNRGGATDTQYF	TRBJ2-3	TRBV5-1
CASSPRGDRTDTQYF	TRBJ2-3	TRBV11-2
CASSYSASSYNEQFF	TRBJ2-1	TRBV6-6
CASSETSAEQYF	.	TRBV7-2
CASSFEHTVYEQYF	TRBJ2-7	TRBV7-9
CSSRISGVEQYF	.	TRBV20-1
CSARGKGSSYNSPLHF	TRBJ1-6	TRBV20-1
CAITTGAYNEQFF	TRBJ2-1	TRBV7-2
CSGTGSEQFF	TRBJ2-1	TRBV29-1
CASSDVGGRGGYTF	TRBJ1-2	TRBV6-1
CASSVWGFRETQYF	TRBJ2-5	TRBV7-2
CAIKETSGDYEQYF	TRBJ2-7	TRBV10-3